This T cell receptor (beta chain) comes out of a study of blood T cells in healthy people across ages. Broader study findings: When set beside aged donors, long-lived donors presented more naive CD4+ cells and higher diversity.

Deletions cut 2 bases from V and 1 base from J, with 2 bases between. The CDR3 extends over 12 amino acids. Germline-derived CDR1 and CDR2 are WSHSY and SAAADI. Many counts were recorded for this clonotype. What it binds is not known. Using a J-beta primer mix together with a sample-barcoded 5' primer, a second PCR was run for roughly 6 to 11 cycles. A template-switch adaptor with 12 random nucleotides tagged each cDNA molecule. TCRdb analysed the 5' RACE reads with MiXCR anew, one entry per CDR3 protein. The table shows about 640,000 distinct CDR3 sequences, with approximately 30% occurring only once.

The receptor's source is a woman at least 80 years old in good health. Sequencing was done on a sample of blood. This chain links TRBV10-2 with TRBJ1-1; D is ambiguous. In DNA, the CDR3 is TGCGCCAGCAGTGAGGGGAACACTGAAGCTTTCTTT. Protein: CASSEGNTEAFF.